This TCR beta chain was recorded in a study of cytomegalovirus exposure and HLA in healthy donors. Study-level results: An observed cluster of highly shared sequence variants was recorded as a likely sequencing artifact.

V dropped 0 bases and J dropped 0 bases, with 8 bases sitting between them. Germline-derived CDR1 and CDR2 are MNHEY and SVGAGI. This CDR3 has 16 residues. Comments on this clone: The antigen remains unidentified.

Researchers ran the PCR with 60 Vbeta and 13 Jbeta primers. In the study's own analysis: Later, tens of millions of unique TCR beta chains were counted in an analysis, and around 11 million of them were shared. Libraries were prepared by immunoSEQ multiplex PCR; TCRdb keeps only in-frame clonotypes and omits some of them. V and J calls and clone size are copied from that table; D and trimming were computed from the DNA. The profile shows roughly 200,000 clones, approximately 79% of them singletons. The gene calls are TRBV6-5 and TRBJ1-4, with TRBD1 as a possible D gene (6 bases). The TCR sequence derives from a woman in her twenties or thirties in good health and CMV-seropositive. Sequenced sample: PBMCs. The CDR3 sequence: CASSYSTGPTNEKLFF. CDR3 coding DNA: TGTGCCAGCAGTTACTCTACAGGGCCAACTAATGAAAAACTGTTTTTT.